The T cell receptor (beta chain) described here comes from a study of OX40 agonist ivuxolimab in advanced cancers. Study outcomes and limitations: Nonresponders, in some cases, also had low normalized T-cell clonal expansion. Antigen specificity remained undetermined for the expanded peripheral T cells.

Blood sampling was done at baseline, cycle 4 day 1, and cycle 7 day 1. CDR3 length: 14 amino acids. Looked up from germline, CDR1 is SGHTA and CDR2 is FQGNSA. Trimming removed 5 bases from V and 2 bases from J, with 12 bases in between. The data were produced by immunoSEQ multiplex PCR, yet TCRdb's version contains in-frame clones alone and is incomplete. The sample carries 80,000 or so clones, 85% to 90% recorded once. This clone was counted only a few times. Its cognate antigen is unknown. The TCR sequence derives from an adult with an advanced solid tumor such as melanoma, head and neck, liver or kidney cancer. V gene TRBV7-2 combines with J gene TRBJ1-1; weak D call: TRBD1 (6 bases). The source material was CD4+ or CD8+ T cells sorted from blood, sampled in a trial of the OX40 agonist ivuxolimab. The DNA of the CDR3 is TGTGCCAGCAGCGTAGGCAGGGGAAACACTGAAGCTTTCTTT. It yields the protein CASSVGRGNTEAFF.